These 10 T cell receptor beta chains were all obtained from the same sample, sequenced in a study of blood T cell repertoires in COVID-19 (TCRdb year 2020). Library generation was performed with the immunoSEQ multiplex PCR assay. In its TCRdb copy, this immuneACCESS table keeps in-frame sequences only and misses some clones. Where compared with another copy, unresolved V genes explain less than half of these, and the others have no known cause. The sample yields more than 250,000 clones; 70% to 90% were counted once. The ten most abundant clones make up around 5.9% of the sample. The sample taken for sequencing was PBMCs or T cells enriched from blood (not recorded which). The receptors were sampled from a woman in her twenties or thirties who had recovered from COVID-19.

The chain is built from TRBV27 and TRBJ1-2, with 10 bases identical to TRBD1. With V trimmed by 5 bases and J by 2 bases, 8 bases remained unmatched. The germline V gene encodes CDR1 MNHEY and CDR2 SMNVEV (reference sequence). The length of the CDR3 is 16 residues. CDR3 sequence (DNA): TGTGCCAGCAGTCGTCTCGGGGGACAGGGGAACTATGGCTACACCTTC. This translates into CASSRLGGQGNYGYTF.

This sequence joins TRBV6-1 and TRBJ2-7; possible D gene TRBD2, 6 bases. This CDR3 contains 11 residues. Germline assignment: CDR1 MNHNS and CDR2 SASEGT. V was clipped by 3 bases and J by 9 bases, with 9 bases between them. The CDR3 loop is CASSDVGGQYF. As DNA, the CDR3 is TGTGCCAGCAGTGATGTGGGGGGGCAGTACTTC.

The genes are TRBV19 and TRBJ1-2; D is unclear. In germline, CDR1 is LNHDA, CDR2 SQIVND (reference sequence). Trimming took 6 bases from V and 4 from J, leaving 6 bases between them. The CDR3 has 11 residues. In nucleotides, the CDR3 is TGTGCCAGTAGCACAATCTATGGCTACACCTTC. Its protein product is CASSTIYGYTF.

This chain connects TRBV6-5 to TRBJ1-2; maybe TRBD1 (6 bases). Germline V gene sequence: CDR1 MNHEY, CDR2 SVGAGI. CDR3 length equals 12 residues. V was clipped by 7 bases and J by 8 bases, with 14 bases between them. CDR3 nucleotide sequence: TGTGCCAGCACTAAACAGGGAGGGGGCTACACCTTC. Protein: CASTKQGGGYTF.

This chain joins TRBV7-3 and TRBJ2-2; D is perhaps TRBD1 (6 bases). The germline V and J ends were trimmed by 5 bases and 3 bases, with 13 bases remaining between them. This CDR3 comprises 15 residues. Germline CDR1 and CDR2: SGHTA and FQGTGA. Here the CDR3 DNA reads TGTGCCAGCAGCGTAGCAGGGGTGGACACCGGGGAGCTGTTTTTT. It translates to CASSVAGVDTGELFF.

The count of this clone is one. The chain uses TRBV19 and TRBJ2-1; D gene ambiguous. Germline-derived CDR1 and CDR2 are LNHDA and SQIVND (reference sequence). CDR3 length: 13 amino acids. The germline V and J ends were trimmed by 9 bases and 2 bases, with 11 bases remaining between them. This chain's CDR3 is CASRATTYNEQFF. The CDR3 region has the DNA TGTGCCAGCCGAGCAACCACCTACAATGAGCAGTTCTTC.

This sequence joins TRBV30 and TRBJ1-2; D is possibly TRBD1 (5 bases). Trimming took off 2 bases at V and 2 bases at J, with 12 bases between the two ends. The CDR3 has 14 amino acids. Germline V CDR1 and CDR2: GTSNPN, SVGIG (reference sequence). The CDR3 nucleotides are TGTGCCTGGAGTCGAACAGGAGTGAACTATGGCTACACCTTC. Translated: CAWSRTGVNYGYTF.

The V and J genes are TRBV10-3 and TRBJ1-1, with 9 nucleotides matching TRBD1. Trimming removed 5 bases from V and 1 base from J; junction bases left unmatched: 8. The CDR3 spans 16 residues. CDR1 is ENHRY, CDR2 SYGVKD, per germline. CDR3 sequence reads: CAISKNRGRENTEAFF. CDR3 coding DNA: TGTGCCATCAGTAAAAACAGGGGGCGCGAGAACACTGAAGCTTTCTTT.

Comment on this clone: At the DNA level, this CDR3 is encoded by other sequences in the same sample as well. The chain uses TRBV6-5 and TRBJ1-1; TRBD1 might be the D (5 bases). The CDR3 has 14 amino acids. V was shortened by 0 bases and J by 2 bases, with 7 bases between the two germline ends. Germline V gene lookup returns CDR1 MNHEY and CDR2 SVGAGI. The CDR3 loop is CASSYSGGNTEAFF. The CDR3 DNA follows: TGTGCCAGCAGTTACTCCGGGGGTAACACTGAAGCTTTCTTT.

This chain uses TRBV6-5 with TRBJ2-4; 8 nucleotides agree with TRBD2. The CDR3 contains 15 residues. Germline V CDR1 and CDR2: MNHEY, SVGAGI. Trimming removed 0 bases from V and 7 bases from J; junction bases left unmatched: 5. This CDR3 is CASSYSIAGRNIQYF. CDR3 bases: TGTGCCAGCAGTTACTCTATAGCGGGGCGGAACATTCAGTACTTC.